Listed below are T cell receptor beta chains from one sample, sequenced in a study of shared clonotypes between healthy human individuals. Measured with immunoSEQ multiplex PCR; TCRdb has only the in-frame clones, and not every one. The data show around 370,000 clones, 96% seen once. The sample consisted of memory CD8+ T cells sorted from blood. The source of these receptors is a man under 40 in good health. Each CDR3 is given with its conserved first and last residue. A D gene is named only where the DNA matches it firmly. Where a row states a size, it is once, few, many or the class of an expanded clone; other rows omit it.

clone_size	d_call	v_call	j_call	cdr3_aa	cdr3_nt
-	TRBD1	TRBV5-1	TRBJ2-4	CASSSGTGGNIQYF	TGCGCCAGCAGCTCCGGGACAGGGGGAAACATTCAGTACTTC
once	-	TRBV27	TRBJ1-1	CASSLGGNTEAFF	TGTGCCAGCAGTTTGGGGGGGAACACTGAAGCTTTCTTT
once	-	TRBV6-5	TRBJ2-7	CASSYKRAGEQYF	TGTGCCAGCAGTTACAAGAGGGCGGGGGAGCAGTACTTC
-	TRBD2	TRBV19	TRBJ2-3	CASSRSGVTDTQYF	TGTGCCAGTAGCCGTAGCGGGGTGACAGATACGCAGTATTTT
-	TRBD2	TRBV5-1	TRBJ2-5	CASSLGTSGSEETQYF	TGCGCCAGCAGCCTCGGGACTAGCGGGAGTGAAGAGACCCAGTACTTC
-	TRBD2	TRBV27	TRBJ2-7	CASSLWGGYEQYF	TGTGCCAGCAGTTTATGGGGGGGCTACGAGCAGTACTTC
-	-	TRBV19	TRBJ2-7	CASGTGTYEQYF	TGTGCCAGTGGTACCGGGACCTACGAGCAGTACTTC
-	-	TRBV15	TRBJ1-3	CATSQLGGGVTGNTIYF	TGTGCCACCAGCCAGTTAGGAGGGGGGGTGACTGGAAACACCATATATTTT
-	-	TRBV6-5	TRBJ2-6	CASSPMDTPNVLTF	TGTGCCAGCAGCCCCATGGACACTCCCAACGTCCTGACTTTC
-	-	TRBV25-1	TRBJ1-2	CASSASTGHNYGYTF	TGTGCCAGCAGTGCCTCGACAGGACACAACTATGGCTACACCTTC
-	TRBD1	TRBV14	TRBJ2-7	CASSQGPTGVGYEQYF	TGTGCCAGCAGCCAAGGCCCGACAGGGGTCGGGTACGAGCAGTACTTC
few	-	TRBV7-9	TRBJ2-1	CASTSKPDEQFF	TGTGCCAGCACCTCCAAGCCGGATGAGCAGTTCTTC
-	TRBD1	TRBV28	TRBJ2-7	CASSLHRGFSYEQYF	TGTGCCAGCAGTTTACACAGGGGTTTTTCCTACGAGCAGTACTTC